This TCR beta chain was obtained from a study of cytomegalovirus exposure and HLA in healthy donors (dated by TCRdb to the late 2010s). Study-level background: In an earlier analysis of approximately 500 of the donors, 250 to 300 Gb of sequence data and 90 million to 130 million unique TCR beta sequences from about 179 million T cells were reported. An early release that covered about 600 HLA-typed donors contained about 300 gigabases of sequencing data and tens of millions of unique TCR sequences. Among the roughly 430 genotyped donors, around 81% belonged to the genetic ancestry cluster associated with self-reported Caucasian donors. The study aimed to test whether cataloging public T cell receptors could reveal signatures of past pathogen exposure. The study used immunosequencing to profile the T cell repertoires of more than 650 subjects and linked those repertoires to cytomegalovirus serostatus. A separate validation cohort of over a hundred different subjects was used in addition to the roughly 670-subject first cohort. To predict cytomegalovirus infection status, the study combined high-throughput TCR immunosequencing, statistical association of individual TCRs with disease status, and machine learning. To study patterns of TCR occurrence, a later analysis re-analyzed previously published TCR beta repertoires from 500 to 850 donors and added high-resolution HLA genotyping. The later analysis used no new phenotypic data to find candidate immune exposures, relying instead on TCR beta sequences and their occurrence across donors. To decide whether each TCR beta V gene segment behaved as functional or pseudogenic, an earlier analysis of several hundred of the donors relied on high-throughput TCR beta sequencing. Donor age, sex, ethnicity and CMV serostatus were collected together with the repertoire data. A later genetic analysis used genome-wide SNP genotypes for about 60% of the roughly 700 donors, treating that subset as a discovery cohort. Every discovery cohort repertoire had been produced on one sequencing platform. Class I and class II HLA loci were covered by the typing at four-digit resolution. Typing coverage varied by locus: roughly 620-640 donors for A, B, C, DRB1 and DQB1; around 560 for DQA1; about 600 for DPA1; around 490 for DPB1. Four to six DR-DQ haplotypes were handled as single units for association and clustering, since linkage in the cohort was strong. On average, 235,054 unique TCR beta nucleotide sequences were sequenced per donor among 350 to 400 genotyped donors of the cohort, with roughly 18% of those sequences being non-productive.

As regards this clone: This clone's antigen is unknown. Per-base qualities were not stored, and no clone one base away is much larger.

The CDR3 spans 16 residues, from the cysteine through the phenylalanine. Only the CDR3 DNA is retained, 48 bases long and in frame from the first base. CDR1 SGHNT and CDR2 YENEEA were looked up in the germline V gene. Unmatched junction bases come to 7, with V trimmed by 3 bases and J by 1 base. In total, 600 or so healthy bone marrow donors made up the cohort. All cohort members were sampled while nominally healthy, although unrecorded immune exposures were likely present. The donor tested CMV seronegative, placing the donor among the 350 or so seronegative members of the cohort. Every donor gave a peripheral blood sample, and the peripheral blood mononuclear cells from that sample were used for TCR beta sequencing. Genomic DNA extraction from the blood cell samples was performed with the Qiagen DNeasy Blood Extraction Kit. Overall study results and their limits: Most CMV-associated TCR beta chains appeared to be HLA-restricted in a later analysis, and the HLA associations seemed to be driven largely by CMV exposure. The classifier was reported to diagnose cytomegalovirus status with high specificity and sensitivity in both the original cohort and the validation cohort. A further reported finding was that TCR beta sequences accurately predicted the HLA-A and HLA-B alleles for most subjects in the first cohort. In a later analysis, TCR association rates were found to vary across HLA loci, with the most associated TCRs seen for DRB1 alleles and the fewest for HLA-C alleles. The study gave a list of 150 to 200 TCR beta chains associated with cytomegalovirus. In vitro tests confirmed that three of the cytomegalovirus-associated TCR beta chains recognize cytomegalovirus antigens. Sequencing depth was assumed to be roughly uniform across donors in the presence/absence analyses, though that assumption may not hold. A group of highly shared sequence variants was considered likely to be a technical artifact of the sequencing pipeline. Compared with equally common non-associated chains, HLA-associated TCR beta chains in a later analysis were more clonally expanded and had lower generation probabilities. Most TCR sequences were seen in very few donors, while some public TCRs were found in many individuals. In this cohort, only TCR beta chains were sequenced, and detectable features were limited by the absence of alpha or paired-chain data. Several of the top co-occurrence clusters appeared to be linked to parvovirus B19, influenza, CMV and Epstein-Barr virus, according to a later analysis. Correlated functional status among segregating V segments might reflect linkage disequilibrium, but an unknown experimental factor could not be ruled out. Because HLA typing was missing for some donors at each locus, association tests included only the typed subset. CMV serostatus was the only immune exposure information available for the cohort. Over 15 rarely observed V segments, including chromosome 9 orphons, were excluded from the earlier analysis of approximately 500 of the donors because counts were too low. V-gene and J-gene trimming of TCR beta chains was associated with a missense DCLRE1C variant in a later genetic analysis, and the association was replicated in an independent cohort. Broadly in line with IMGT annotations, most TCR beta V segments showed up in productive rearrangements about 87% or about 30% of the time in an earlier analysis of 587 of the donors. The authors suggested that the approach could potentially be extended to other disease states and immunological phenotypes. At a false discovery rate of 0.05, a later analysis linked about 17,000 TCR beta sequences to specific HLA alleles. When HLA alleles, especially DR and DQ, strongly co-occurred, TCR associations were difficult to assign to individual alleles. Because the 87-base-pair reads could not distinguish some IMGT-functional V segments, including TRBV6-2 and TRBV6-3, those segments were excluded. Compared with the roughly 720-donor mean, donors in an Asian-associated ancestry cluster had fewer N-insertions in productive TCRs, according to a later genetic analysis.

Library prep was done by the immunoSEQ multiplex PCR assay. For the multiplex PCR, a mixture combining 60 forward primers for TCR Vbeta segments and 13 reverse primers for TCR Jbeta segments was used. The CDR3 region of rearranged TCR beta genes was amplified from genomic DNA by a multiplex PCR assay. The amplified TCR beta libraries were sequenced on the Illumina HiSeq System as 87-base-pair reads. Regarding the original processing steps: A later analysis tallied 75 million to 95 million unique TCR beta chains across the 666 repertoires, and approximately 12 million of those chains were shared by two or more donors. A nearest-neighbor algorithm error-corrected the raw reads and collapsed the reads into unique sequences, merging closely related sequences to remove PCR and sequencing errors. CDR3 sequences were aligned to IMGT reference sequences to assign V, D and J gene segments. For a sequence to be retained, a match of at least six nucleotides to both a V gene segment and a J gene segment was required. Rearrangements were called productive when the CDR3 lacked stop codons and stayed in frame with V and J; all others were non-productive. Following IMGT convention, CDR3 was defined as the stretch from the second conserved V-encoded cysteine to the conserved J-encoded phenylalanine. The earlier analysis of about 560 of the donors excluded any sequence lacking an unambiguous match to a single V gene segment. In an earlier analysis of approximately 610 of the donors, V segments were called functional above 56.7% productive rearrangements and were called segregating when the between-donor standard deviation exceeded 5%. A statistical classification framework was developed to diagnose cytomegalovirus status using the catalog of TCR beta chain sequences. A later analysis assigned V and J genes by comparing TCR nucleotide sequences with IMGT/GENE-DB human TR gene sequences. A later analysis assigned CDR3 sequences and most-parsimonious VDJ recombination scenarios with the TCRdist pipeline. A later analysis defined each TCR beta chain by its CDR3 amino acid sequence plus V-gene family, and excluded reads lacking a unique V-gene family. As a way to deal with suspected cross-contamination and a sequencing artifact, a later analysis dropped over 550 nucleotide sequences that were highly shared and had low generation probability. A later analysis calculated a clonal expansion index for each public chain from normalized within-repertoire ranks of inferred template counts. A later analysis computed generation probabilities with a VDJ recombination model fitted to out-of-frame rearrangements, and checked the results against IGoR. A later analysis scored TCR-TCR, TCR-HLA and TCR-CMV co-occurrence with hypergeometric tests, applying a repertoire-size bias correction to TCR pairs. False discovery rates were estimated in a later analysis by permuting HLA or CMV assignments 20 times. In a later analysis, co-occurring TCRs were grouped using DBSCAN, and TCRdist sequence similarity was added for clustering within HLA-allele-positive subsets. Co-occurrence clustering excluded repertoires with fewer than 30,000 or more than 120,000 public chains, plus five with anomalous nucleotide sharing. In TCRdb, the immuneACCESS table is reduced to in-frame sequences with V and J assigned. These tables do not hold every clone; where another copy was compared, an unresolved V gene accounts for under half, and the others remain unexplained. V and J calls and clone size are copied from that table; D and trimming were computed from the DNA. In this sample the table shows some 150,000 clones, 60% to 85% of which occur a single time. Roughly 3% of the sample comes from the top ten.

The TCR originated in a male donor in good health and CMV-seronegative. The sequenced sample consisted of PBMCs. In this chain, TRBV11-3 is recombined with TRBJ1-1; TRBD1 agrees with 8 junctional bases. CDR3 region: CASSFGEGTGNTEAFF. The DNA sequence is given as TGTGCCAGCAGCTTTGGGGAGGGGACAGGGAACACTGAAGCTTTCTTT. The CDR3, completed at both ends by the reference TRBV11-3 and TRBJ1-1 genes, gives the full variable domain EAGVVQSPRYKIIEKKQPVAFWCNPISGHNTLYWYLQNLGQGPELLIRYENEEAVDDSQLPKDRFSAERLKGVDSTLKIQPAELGDSAVYLCASSFGEGTGNTEAFFGQGTRLTVV.